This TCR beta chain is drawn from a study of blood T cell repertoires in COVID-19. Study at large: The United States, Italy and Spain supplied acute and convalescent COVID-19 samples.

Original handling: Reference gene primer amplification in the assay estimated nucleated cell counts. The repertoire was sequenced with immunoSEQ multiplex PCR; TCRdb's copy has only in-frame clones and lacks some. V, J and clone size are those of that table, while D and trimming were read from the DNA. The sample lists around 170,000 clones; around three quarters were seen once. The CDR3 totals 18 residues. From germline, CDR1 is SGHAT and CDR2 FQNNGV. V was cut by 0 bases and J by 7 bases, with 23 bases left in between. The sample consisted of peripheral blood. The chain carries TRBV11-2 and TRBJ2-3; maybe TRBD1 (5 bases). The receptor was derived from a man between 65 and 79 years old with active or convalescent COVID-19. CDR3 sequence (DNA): TGTGCCAGCAGCTTAGATGAGGCCATCTTGGGGCGTATTTATACGCAGTATTTT. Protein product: CASSLDEAILGRIYTQYF.